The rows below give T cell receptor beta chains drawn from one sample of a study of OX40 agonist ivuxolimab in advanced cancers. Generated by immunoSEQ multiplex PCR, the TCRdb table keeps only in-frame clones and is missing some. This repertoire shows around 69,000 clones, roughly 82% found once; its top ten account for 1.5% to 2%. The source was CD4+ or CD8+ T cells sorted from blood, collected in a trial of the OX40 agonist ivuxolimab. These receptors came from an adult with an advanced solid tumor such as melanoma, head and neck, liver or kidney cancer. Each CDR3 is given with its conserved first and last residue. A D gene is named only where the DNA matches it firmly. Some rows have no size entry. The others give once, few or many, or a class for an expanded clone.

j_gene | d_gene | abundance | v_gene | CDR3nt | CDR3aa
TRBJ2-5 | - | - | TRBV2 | TGTGCCAGCATGCTCGACGGGACCCAGTACTTC | CASMLDGTQYF
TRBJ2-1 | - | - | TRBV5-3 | TGTGCCAGAAGCTTTTCAACGGTAGGGCAGTTCTTC | CARSFSTVGQFF
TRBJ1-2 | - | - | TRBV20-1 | TGCAGTGCTTCTCACTATGGCTACACCTTC | CSASHYGYTF
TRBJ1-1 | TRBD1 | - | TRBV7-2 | TGTGCCAGCAGCCTCCCGGGACAGTGGACCGAAGCTTTCTTT | CASSLPGQWTEAFF
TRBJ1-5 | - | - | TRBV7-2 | TGTGCCAGCAGCTTAGGGGTCTTGAAGGATCTTCGTGGCAATCAGCCCCAGCATTTT | CASSLGVLKDLRGNQPQHF
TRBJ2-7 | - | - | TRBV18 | TGTGCCAGCTCACAGGGGGACGAGCAGTACTTC | CASSQGDEQYF
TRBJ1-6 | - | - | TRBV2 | TGTGCCAGCATATACCAGGGAAATTCACCCCTCCACTTT | CASIYQGNSPLHF
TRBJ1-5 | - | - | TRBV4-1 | TGCGCCAGCAGCCAAGTAAAAAGTACATCTTATAGCAATCAGCCCCAGCATTTT | CASSQVKSTSYSNQPQHF
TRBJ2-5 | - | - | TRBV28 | TGTGCCAGCACCCAGGGGAGGGAGGAGACCCAGTACTTC | CASTQGREETQYF
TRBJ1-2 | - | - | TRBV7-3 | TGTGCCAGCAGCATGGGAGGGCCCTTACTGGATGGCTACACCTTC | CASSMGGPLLDGYTF
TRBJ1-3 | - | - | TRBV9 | TGTGCCAGCAGCGTCGCTTCGACAGGATATAGCTCTGGAAACACCATATATTTT | CASSVASTGYSSGNTIYF
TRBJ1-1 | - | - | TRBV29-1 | TGCAGCGTTAGGAGTGTCAGTGGGACACAAGCTTTCTTT | CSVRSVSGTQAFF
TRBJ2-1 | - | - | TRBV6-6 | TGTGCCAGCAGTTATGACGAGCAGTTCTTC | CASSYDEQFF
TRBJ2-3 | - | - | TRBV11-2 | TGTGCCAGCAGCTTATCCAGCGGGCTTAGCACAGATACGCAGTATTTT | CASSLSSGLSTDTQYF
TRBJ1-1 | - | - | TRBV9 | TGTGCCAGCAGCGTAGGTTACCAAGGTATTGGAGCTTTCTTT | CASSVGYQGIGAFF
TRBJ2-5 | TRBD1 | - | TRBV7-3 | TGTGCCAGCAGCTCCGACAGGGATCAAGAGACCCAGTACTTC | CASSSDRDQETQYF
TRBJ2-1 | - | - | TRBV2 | TGTGCCAGCAGGGGGACGACTCGAAACAATGAGCAGTTCTTC | CASRGTTRNNEQFF
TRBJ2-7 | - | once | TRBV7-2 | TGTGCCAGCAGCTTAGGTCATCGATACGAGCAGTACTTC | CASSLGHRYEQYF
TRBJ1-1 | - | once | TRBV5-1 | TGCGCCAGCAAGGGCATACAGAACACTGAAGCTTTCTTT | CASKGIQNTEAFF
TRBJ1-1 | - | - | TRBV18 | TGTGCCAGCTCACCGAATCGTGGAGAGAACACTGAAGCTTTCTTT | CASSPNRGENTEAFF
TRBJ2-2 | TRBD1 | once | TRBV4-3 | TGCGCCAGCAGCCAGGACAGGGAAGGCGGGGAGCTGTTTTTT | CASSQDREGGELFF
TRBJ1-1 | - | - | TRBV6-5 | TGTGCCAGCAGTTATACAGGGAAAGGCACTGAAGCTTTCTTT | CASSYTGKGTEAFF
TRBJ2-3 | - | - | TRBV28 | TGTGCCAGCAGTTCCCCGACAGATACGCAGTATTTT | CASSSPTDTQYF
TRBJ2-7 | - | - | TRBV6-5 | TGTGCCAGCAGTCCCTTTGTTGTGATCCAGGAGCAGTACTTC | CASSPFVVIQEQYF
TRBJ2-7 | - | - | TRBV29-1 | TGCAGCGTAGGGACGTGCGAGCAGTACTTC | CSVGTCEQYF
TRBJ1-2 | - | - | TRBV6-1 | TGTGCCAGTAACATGGACGCAATCTATGGCTACACCTTC | CASNMDAIYGYTF
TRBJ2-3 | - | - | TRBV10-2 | TGCGCCAGCAGTGGCCAGGGTCCAGATACGCAGTATTTT | CASSGQGPDTQYF
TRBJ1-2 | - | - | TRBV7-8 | TGTGCCAGCAGCTTAAACGCAGCCAACTATGGCTACACCTTC | CASSLNAANYGYTF
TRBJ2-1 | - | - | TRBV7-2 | TGTGCCAGCAGCCACGGGAATGCGGGGCCCTACAATGAGCAGTTCTTC | CASSHGNAGPYNEQFF
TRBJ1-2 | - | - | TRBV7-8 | TGTGCCAGCAGCTTAGAATTGGAGAGATCTTTGTCGAACTATGGCTACACCTTC | CASSLELERSLSNYGYTF
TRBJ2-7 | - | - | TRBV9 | TGTGCCAGCAGCGTAGTTCCAGGTACCTACGAGCAGTACTTC | CASSVVPGTYEQYF
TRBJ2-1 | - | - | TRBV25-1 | TGTGCCAGCAGGGGTGGCTACAATGAGCAGTTCTTC | CASRGGYNEQFF
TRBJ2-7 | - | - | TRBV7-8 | TGTGCCAGCAGCCCCGGCCTAGGTAGCTACGAGCAGTACTTC | CASSPGLGSYEQYF
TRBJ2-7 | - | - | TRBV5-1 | TGCGCCAGCAGCTTGGATCCAGGGAGCTCCTACGAGCAGTACTTC | CASSLDPGSSYEQYF
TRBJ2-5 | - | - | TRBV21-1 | TGTGCCAGCAGCAAAGAAGGTGGGGAGTACCAAGAGACCCAGTACTTC | CASSKEGGEYQETQYF
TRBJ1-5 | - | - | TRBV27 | TGTGCCAGCAGCCCAGGGTGGGGCAATCAGCCCCAGCATTTT | CASSPGWGNQPQHF
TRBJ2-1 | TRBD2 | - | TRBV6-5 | TGTGCCAGCCGAGAGCTAGCGGGAAATGAGCAGTTCTTC | CASRELAGNEQFF
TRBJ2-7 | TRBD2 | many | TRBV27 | TGTGCCAGCAGTCCAGGGACTAGCGGGAGATATAAGTACGAGCAGTACTTC | CASSPGTSGRYKYEQYF
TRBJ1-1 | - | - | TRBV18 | TGTGCCAGCTCGACCAGCCGGAAGAACACTGAAGCTTTCTTT | CASSTSRKNTEAFF
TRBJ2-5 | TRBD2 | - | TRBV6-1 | TGTGCCAGCAGGTTTTCTAGCGGGCAAGAGACCCAGTACTTC | CASRFSSGQETQYF
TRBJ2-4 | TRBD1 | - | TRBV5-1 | TGCGCCAGCAGCCCCGGGACAGGGGAGCGGGCCAAAAACATTCAGTACTTC | CASSPGTGERAKNIQYF
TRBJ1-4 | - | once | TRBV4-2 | TGTGCCAGCAGCCAAGATCTCCCTAGGGGACTGTTTTTT | CASSQDLPRGLFF
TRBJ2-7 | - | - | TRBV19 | TGTGCCAGTAGGCGGGACAGTCCACCCTACGAGCAGTACTTC | CASRRDSPPYEQYF
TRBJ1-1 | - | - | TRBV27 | TGTGCCAGCAGCCAACAGGGACGCCTGAACACTGAAGCTTTCTTT | CASSQQGRLNTEAFF
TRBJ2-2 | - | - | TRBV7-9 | TGTGCCAGCAGCTTTTTAACGGGGAGGAACACCGGGGAGCTGTTTTTT | CASSFLTGRNTGELFF
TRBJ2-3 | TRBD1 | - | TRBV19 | TGTGCCAGCCGGGACAGGAACACAGATACGCAGTATTTT | CASRDRNTDTQYF
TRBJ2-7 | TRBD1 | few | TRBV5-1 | TGCGCCAGCAGCTATTCCGGGGACAGCGCCTACGAGCAGTACTTC | CASSYSGDSAYEQYF
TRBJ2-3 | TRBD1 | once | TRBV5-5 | TGTGCCAGCAGCTGGGACAGGGCAGATACGCAGTATTTT | CASSWDRADTQYF
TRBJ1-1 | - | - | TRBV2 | TGTGCCAGCACCCCCGTTGGCGGAAACCAAGCTTTCTTT | CASTPVGGNQAFF
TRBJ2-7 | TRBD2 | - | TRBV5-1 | TGCGCCAGCAGCGCCGGACTAGCGGGACCTTACCAGCAGTACTTC | CASSAGLAGPYQQYF
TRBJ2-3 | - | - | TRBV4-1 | TGCGCCAGCAGCCTCGGGTCGTACACAGATACGCAGTATTTT | CASSLGSYTDTQYF
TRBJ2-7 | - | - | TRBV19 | TGTGCCAGTAGTATAGACGTCAGAACTTACGAGCAGTACTTC | CASSIDVRTYEQYF
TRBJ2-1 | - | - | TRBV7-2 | TGTGCCAGCAGCAAGGATGGCTCCTACAATGAGCAGTTCTTC | CASSKDGSYNEQFF
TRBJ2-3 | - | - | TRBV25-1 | TGTGCCAGCAGTGAGGCGGTCCCAGATACGCAGTATTTT | CASSEAVPDTQYF
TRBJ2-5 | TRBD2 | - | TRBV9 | TGTGCCAGCAGCGTAGAGCCAGGGGAGCGGGAGGGCCACGAGACCCAGTACTTC | CASSVEPGEREGHETQYF
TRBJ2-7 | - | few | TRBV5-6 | TGTGCCAGCAGCCCCCGTGGGTCCTACGAGCAGTACTTC | CASSPRGSYEQYF
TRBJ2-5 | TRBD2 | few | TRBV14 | TGTGCCAGCAGCCAGTCGACTAGCGGGAGGACCCAGTACTTC | CASSQSTSGRTQYF
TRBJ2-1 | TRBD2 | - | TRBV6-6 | TGTGCCAGCTACAGGACTAGCGGGACGTCGAATGAGCAGTTCTTC | CASYRTSGTSNEQFF
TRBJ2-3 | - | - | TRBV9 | TGTGCCAGCAGCGTCGGCTCCTCCTTCCAGGATACGCAGTATTTT | CASSVGSSFQDTQYF
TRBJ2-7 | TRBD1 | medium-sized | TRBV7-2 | TGTGCCAGCAGCCCCTGGACAGGGCCGAGCTCCTACGAGCAGTACTTC | CASSPWTGPSSYEQYF